Sequencing of this T cell receptor (beta chain) was carried out in a study of blood T cell repertoires in COVID-19. Germline-derived CDR1 and CDR2 are SGHTA and FQGNSA. The V and J ends lost 5 bases and 1 base, in that order; junction bases with no gene match: 12. This CDR3 comprises 17 residues. Assignment of participants to cohorts was predicated upon participant-reported clinical history. Two negative PCRs, clearance, or symptom resolution characterized the recovered Cohort 3 donors. Here immunoSEQ multiplex PCR was the method, and the copy in TCRdb shows in-frame clones only, minus some. The sample has about 330,000 clones, nearly 90% seen once.

This chain uses TRBV7-2 with TRBJ2-5; 8 bases fit TRBD1. Material for sequencing was PBMCs or T cells enriched from blood (not recorded which). This receptor was obtained from a woman aged 25-40 years who had recovered from COVID-19. The CDR3 coding sequence is TGTGCCAGCAGCCTCCAGGGGGCTAGCTTGGGCCAAGAGACCCAGTACTTC. It codes for CASSLQGASLGQETQYF.